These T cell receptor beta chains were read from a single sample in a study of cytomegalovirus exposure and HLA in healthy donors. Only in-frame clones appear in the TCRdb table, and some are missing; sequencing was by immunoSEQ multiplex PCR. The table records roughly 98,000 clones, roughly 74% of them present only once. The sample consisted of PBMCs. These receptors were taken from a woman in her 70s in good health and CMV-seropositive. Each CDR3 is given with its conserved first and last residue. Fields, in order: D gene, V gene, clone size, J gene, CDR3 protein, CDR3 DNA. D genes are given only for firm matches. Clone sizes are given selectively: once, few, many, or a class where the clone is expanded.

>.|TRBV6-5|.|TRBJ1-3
CASSKLGSGNTIYF
TGTGCCAGCAGTAAACTTGGCTCTGGAAACACCATATATTTT
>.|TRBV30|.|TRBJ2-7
CAWSAQADHSYEQYF
TGTGCCTGGAGTGCACAGGCGGACCACTCCTACGAGCAGTACTTC
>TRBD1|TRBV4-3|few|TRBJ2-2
CASSRLGQGAGELFF
TGCGCCAGCAGCCGCCTGGGACAGGGCGCCGGGGAGCTGTTTTTT
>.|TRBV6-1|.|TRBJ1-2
CASRHPGRDYGYTF
TGTGCCAGCCGGCACCCGGGGAGAGACTATGGCTACACCTTC
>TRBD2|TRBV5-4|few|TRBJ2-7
CASSQGTSFYEQYF
TGTGCCAGCAGCCAAGGGACTAGCTTCTACGAGCAGTACTTC
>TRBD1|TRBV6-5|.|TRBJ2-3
CASSYDRARDTQYF
TGTGCCAGCAGTTACGACAGGGCCAGAGATACGCAGTATTTT
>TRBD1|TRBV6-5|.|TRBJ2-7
CASRRGPTYEQYF
TGTGCCAGCAGGAGGGGGCCTACCTACGAGCAGTACTTC
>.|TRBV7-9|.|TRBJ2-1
CASSLIGGGDEQFF
TGTGCCAGCAGCTTGATAGGTGGGGGCGATGAGCAGTTCTTC
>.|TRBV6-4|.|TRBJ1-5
CASRYTGRGYQPQHF
TGTGCCAGCAGGTATACAGGGCGGGGGTATCAGCCCCAGCATTTT
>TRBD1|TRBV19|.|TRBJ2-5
CASSFTGQGEETQYF
TGTGCCAGTAGTTTCACCGGACAGGGGGAAGAGACCCAGTACTTC
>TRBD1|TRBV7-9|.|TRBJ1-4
CASSRSRGQGNEKLSF
TGTGCCAGCAGCCGTTCTCGGGGACAGGGGAATGAAAAACTGTCTTTT
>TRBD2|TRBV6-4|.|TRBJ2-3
CASSVLTSGGSYTDTQYF
TGTGCCAGCAGTGTTTTGACTAGCGGGGGGTCCTACACAGATACGCAGTATTTT
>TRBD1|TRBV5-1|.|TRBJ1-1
CASSSGTGNTEAFF
TGCGCCAGCAGCTCAGGGACAGGGAACACTGAAGCTTTCTTT
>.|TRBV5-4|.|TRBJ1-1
CASSLQGGEAFF
TGTGCCAGCAGCTTGCAGGGAGGTGAAGCTTTCTTT
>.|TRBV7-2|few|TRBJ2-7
CASSLGGRASTYEQYF
TGTGCCAGCAGCTTAGGCGGCCGAGCGTCGACCTACGAGCAGTACTTC
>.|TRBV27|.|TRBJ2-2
CASSLVTANTGELFF
TGTGCCAGCAGTTTAGTTACAGCTAACACCGGGGAGCTGTTTTTT
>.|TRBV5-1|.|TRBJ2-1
CASSLDGLPYNEQFF
TGCGCCAGCAGCTTGGACGGACTCCCCTACAATGAGCAGTTCTTC
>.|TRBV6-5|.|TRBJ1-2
CASSYSTGYYGYTF
TGTGCCAGCAGTTATTCGACAGGCTACTATGGCTACACCTTC
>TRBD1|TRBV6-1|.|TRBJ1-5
CASRRQGLGAQHF
TGTGCCAGCAGACGACAGGGGCTGGGTGCCCAGCATTTT
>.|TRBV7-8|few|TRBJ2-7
CASSLGRQAYEQYF
TGTGCCAGCAGCTTAGGCAGGCAAGCATACGAGCAGTACTTC
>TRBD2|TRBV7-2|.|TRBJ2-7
CASRGGTEMAYEQYF
TGTGCCAGCAGGGGAGGGACGGAGATGGCCTACGAGCAGTACTTC
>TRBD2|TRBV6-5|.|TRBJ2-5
CASIPTSGGEETQYF
TGTGCCAGCATTCCGACTAGCGGGGGGGAAGAGACCCAGTACTTC
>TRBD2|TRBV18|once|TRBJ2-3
CASSWTSGASTDTQYF
TGTGCCAGCTCATGGACTAGCGGGGCTAGCACAGATACGCAGTATTTT
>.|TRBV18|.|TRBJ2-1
CASSPTNGDNEQFF
TGTGCCAGCTCACCAACAAACGGGGACAATGAGCAGTTCTTC
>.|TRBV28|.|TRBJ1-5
CASSPEGQGYQPQHF
TGTGCCAGCTCCCCTGAAGGGCAGGGGTATCAGCCCCAGCATTTT
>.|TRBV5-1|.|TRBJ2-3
CASSEGQWRGTDTQYF
TGCGCCAGCAGCGAAGGACAGTGGCGGGGGACAGATACGCAGTATTTT
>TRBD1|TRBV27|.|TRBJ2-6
CASRELGTGALGANVLTF
TGTGCCAGCAGAGAACTAGGGACAGGGGCCCTTGGGGCCAACGTCCTGACTTTC
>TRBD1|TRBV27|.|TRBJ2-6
CASREGQGPFSGANVLTF
TGTGCCAGCAGAGAGGGACAGGGGCCCTTTTCGGGGGCCAACGTCCTGACTTTC
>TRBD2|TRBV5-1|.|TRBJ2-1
CASSGTGTSAYNEQFF
TGCGCCAGCAGCGGTACCGGGACTAGCGCTTACAATGAGCAGTTCTTC
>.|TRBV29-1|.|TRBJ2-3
CSVAPQADTQYF
TGCAGCGTTGCCCCTCAGGCAGATACGCAGTATTTT
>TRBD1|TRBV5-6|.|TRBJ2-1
CASSPGTGSYNEQFF
TGTGCCAGCAGCCCCGGGACAGGGTCGTACAATGAGCAGTTCTTC